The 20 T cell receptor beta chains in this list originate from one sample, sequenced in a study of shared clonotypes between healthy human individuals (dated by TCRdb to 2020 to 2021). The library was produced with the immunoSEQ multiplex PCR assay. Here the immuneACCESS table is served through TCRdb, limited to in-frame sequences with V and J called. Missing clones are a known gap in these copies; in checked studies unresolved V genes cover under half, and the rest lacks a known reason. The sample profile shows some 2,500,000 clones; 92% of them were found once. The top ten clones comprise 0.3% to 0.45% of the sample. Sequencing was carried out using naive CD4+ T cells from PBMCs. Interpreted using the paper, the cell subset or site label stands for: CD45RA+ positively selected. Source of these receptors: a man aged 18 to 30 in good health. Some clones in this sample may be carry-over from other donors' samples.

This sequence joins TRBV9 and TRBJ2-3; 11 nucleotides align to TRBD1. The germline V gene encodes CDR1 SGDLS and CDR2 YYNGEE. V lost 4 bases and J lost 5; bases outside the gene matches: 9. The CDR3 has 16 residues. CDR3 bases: TGTGCCAGCAGCCCCTACGGACAGGGGGCGGGAGATACGCAGTATTTT. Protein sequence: CASSPYGQGAGDTQYF.

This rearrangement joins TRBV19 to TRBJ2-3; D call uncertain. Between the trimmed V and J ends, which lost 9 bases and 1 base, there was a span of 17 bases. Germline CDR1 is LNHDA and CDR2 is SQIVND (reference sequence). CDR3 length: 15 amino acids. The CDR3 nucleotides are TGTGCCAGCGGCGGTGGGTCCATTGGCACAGATACGCAGTATTTT. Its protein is CASGGGSIGTDTQYF.

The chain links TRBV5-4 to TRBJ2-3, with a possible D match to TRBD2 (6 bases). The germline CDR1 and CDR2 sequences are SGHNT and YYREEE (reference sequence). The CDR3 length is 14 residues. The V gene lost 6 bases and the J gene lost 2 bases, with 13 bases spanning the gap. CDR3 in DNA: TGTGCCAGCAAATGGGCGGGATCCACAGATACGCAGTATTTT. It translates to CASKWAGSTDTQYF.

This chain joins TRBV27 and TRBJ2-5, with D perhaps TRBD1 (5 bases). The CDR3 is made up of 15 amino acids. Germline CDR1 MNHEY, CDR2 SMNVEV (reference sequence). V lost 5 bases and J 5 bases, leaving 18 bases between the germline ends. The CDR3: CASSPLGQVSETQYF. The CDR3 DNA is TGTGCCAGCAGTCCACTCGGACAAGTGAGCGAGACCCAGTACTTC.

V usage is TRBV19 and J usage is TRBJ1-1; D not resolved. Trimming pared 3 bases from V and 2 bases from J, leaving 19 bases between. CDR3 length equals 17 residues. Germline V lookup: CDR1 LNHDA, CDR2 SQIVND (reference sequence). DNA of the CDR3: TGTGCCAGTAGTATCCCCGGTGCCCGCGGCCGCAACACTGAAGCTTTCTTT. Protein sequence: CASSIPGARGRNTEAFF.

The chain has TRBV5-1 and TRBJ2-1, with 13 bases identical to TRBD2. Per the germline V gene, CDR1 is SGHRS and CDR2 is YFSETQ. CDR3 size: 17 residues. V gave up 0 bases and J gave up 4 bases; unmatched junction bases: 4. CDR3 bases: TGCGCCAGCAGCTTGGCGTCGGGACTAGCGGGGTACAATGAGCAGTTCTTC. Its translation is CASSLASGLAGYNEQFF.

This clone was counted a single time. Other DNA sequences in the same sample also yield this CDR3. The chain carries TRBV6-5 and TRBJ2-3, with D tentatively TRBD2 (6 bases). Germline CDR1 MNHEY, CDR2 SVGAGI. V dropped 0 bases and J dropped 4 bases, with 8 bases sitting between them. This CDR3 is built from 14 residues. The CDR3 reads CASSYSTSADTQYF. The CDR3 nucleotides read TGTGCCAGCAGTTACTCGACTAGTGCAGATACGCAGTATTTT.

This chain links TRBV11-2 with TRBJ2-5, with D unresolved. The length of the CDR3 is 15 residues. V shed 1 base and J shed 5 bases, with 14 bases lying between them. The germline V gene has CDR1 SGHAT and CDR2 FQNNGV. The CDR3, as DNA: TGTGCCAGCAGCTTAGGGGGTATTATGGCGGAGACCCAGTACTTC. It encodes CASSLGGIMAETQYF.

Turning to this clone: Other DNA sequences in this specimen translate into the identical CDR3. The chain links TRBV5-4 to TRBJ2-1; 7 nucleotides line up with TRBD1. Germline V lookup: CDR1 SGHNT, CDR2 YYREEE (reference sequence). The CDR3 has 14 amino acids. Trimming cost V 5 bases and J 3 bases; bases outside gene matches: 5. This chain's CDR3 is CASSDRALYNEQFF. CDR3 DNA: TGTGCCAGCAGTGACAGGGCCCTCTACAATGAGCAGTTCTTC.

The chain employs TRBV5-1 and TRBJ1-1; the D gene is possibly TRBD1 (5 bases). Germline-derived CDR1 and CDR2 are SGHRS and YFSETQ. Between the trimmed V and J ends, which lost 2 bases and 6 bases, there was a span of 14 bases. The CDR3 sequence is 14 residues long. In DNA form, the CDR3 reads TGCGCCAGCAGCTTCACCTGGGAAGGGGCTGAAGCTTTCTTT. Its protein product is CASSFTWEGAEAFF.

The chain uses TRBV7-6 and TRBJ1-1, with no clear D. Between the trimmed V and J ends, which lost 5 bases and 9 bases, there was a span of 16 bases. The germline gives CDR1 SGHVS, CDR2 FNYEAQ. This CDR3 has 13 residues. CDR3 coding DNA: TGTGCCAGCAGCCCCCCCTTCAGTAAAAAAGCTTTCTTT. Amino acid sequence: CASSPPFSKKAFF.

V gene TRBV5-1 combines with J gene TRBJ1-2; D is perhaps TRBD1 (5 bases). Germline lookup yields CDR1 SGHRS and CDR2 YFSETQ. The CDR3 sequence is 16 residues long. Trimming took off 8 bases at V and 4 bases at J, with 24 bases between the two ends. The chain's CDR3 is CASRREGSPLGYGYTF. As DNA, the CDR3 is TGCGCCAGTCGGCGAGAGGGGTCCCCACTTGGCTATGGCTACACCTTC. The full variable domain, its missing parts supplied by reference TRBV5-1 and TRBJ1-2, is KAGVTQTPRYLIKTRGQQVTLSCSPISGHRSVSWYQQTPGQGLQFLFEYFSETQRNKGNFPGRFSGRQFSNSRSEMNVSTLELGDSALYLCASRREGSPLGYGYTFGSGTRLTVV.

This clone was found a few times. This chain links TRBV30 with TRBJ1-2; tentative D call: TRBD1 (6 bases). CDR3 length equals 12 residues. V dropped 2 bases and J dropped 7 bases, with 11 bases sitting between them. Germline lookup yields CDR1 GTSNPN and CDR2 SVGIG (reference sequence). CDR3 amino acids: CAWSRTDSGYTF. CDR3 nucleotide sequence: TGTGCCTGGAGTCGGACAGACTCTGGCTACACCTTC.

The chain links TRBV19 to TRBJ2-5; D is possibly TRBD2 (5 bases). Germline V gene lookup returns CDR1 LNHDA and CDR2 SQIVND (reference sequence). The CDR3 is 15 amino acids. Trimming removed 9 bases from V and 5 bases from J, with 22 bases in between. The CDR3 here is CASAPRSRGFETQYF. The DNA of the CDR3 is TGTGCCAGCGCACCTCGATCCCGGGGTTTCGAGACCCAGTACTTC.

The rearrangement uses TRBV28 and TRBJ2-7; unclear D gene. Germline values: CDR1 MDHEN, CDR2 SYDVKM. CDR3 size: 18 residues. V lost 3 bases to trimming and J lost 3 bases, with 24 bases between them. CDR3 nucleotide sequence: TGTGCCAGCAGTTTGCCCGGTCCCTACACCTCCTCCCTCTACGAGCAGTACTTC. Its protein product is CASSLPGPYTSSLYEQYF.

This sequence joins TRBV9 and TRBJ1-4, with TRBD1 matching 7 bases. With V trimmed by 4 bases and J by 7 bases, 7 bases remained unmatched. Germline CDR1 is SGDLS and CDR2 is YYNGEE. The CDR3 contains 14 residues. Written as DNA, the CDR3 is TGTGCCAGCAGCCCCGGACCAGGGGGTGAAAAACTGTTTTTT. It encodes CASSPGPGGEKLFF.

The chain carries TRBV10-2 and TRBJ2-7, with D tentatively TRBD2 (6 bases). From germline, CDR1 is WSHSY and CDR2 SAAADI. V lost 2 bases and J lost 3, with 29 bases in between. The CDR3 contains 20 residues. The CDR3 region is CASSEKPPLGLRVTGYEQYF. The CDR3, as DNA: TGCGCCAGCAGTGAGAAGCCCCCCTTGGGACTCCGAGTAACCGGCTACGAGCAGTACTTC.

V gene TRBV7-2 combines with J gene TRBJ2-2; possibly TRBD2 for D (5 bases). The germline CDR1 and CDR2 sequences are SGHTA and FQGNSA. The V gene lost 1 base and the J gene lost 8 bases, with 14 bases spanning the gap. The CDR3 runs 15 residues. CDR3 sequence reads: CASSLGGQSRGELFF. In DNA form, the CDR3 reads TGTGCCAGCAGCTTAGGCGGGCAGTCGAGGGGGGAGCTGTTTTTT.

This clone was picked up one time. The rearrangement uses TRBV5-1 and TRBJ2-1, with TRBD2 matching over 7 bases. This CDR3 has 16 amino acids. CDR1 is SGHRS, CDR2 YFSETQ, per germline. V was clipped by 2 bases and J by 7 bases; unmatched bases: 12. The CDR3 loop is CASSFATGRTSNEQFF. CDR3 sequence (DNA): TGCGCCAGCAGCTTCGCAACCGGGAGGACCTCGAATGAGCAGTTCTTC.

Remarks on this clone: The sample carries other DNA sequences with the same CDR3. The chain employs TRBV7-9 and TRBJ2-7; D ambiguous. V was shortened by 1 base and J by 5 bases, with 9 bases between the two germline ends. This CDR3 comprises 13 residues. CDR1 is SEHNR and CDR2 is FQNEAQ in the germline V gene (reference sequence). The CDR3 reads CASSLVGLNEQYF. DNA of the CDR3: TGTGCCAGCAGCTTAGTGGGATTGAACGAGCAGTACTTC. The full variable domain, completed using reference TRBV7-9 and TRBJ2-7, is DTGVSQNPRHKITKRGQNVTFRCDPISEHNRLYWYRQTLGQGPEFLTYFQNEAQLEKSRLLSDRFSAERPKGSFSTLEIQRTEQGDSAMYLCASSLVGLNEQYFGPGTRLTVT.